This is a list of T cell receptor beta chains from one sample in a study of blood T cells in healthy people across ages. MiXCR was run by TCRdb on the 5' RACE reads, yielding one entry per CDR3 protein. The table records roughly 500,000 distinct CDR3 sequences, about 25% of them present only once. The same sample was also used in a study of T cells of mothers and their children.

Sequencing was carried out using blood. Receptors originate from a boy aged 10-17 years in good health. The CDR3 runs from the conserved cysteine through the conserved F or W. Fields, in order: J gene, D gene, clone size, V gene, CDR3 protein, CDR3 DNA. D genes are given only for firm matches. For some rows the clone size is stated as once, few or many, or as a class when expanded; others skip it.

J gene: TRBJ2-4
D gene: -
clone size: -
V gene: TRBV2
CDR3 protein: CASMRVSDIQYF
CDR3 DNA: TGTGCCAGCATGCGGGTGTCAGACATTCAGTACTTC

J gene: TRBJ2-1
D gene: -
clone size: -
V gene: TRBV4-1
CDR3 protein: CASSQDWGSSYNEQFF
CDR3 DNA: TGCGCCAGCAGCCAAGATTGGGGGAGCTCCTACAATGAGCAGTTCTTC

J gene: TRBJ2-1
D gene: -
clone size: -
V gene: TRBV5-6
CDR3 protein: CASSPQGGRHNEQFF
CDR3 DNA: TGTGCCAGCAGCCCCCAGGGAGGACGGCACAATGAGCAGTTCTTC

J gene: TRBJ2-7
D gene: TRBD1
clone size: -
V gene: TRBV29-1
CDR3 protein: CSVETAHRGRYEQYF
CDR3 DNA: TGCAGCGTTGAGACGGCGCACAGGGGGCGATACGAGCAGTACTTC

J gene: TRBJ2-2
D gene: -
clone size: -
V gene: TRBV5-1
CDR3 protein: CASSLMWTGNTGELFF
CDR3 DNA: TGCGCCAGCAGCCTAATGTGGACCGGGAACACCGGGGAGCTGTTTTTT

J gene: TRBJ1-2
D gene: -
clone size: -
V gene: TRBV5-1
CDR3 protein: CASTAPGHYGYTF
CDR3 DNA: TGCGCCAGCACCGCGCCGGGGCACTATGGCTACACCTTC

J gene: TRBJ2-3
D gene: -
clone size: few
V gene: TRBV4-3
CDR3 protein: CASSQETVSSTDTQYF
CDR3 DNA: TGCGCCAGCAGCCAAGAGACGGTCTCGAGCACAGATACGCAGTATTTT

J gene: TRBJ2-5
D gene: -
clone size: -
V gene: TRBV29-1
CDR3 protein: CSEGLDGETQYF
CDR3 DNA: TGCAGCGAAGGACTGGACGGGGAGACCCAGTACTTC

J gene: TRBJ2-7
D gene: TRBD2
clone size: many
V gene: TRBV4-2
CDR3 protein: CASSPLGGSYEQYF
CDR3 DNA: TGTGCCAGCAGCCCGCTCGGGGGGTCCTACGAGCAGTACTTC

J gene: TRBJ1-4
D gene: -
clone size: -
V gene: TRBV7-9
CDR3 protein: CASSQNEKLFF
CDR3 DNA: TGTGCCAGCAGCCAAAATGAAAAACTGTTTTTT

J gene: TRBJ2-7
D gene: -
clone size: -
V gene: TRBV18
CDR3 protein: CASSPGYPGSYEQYF
CDR3 DNA: TGTGCCAGCTCACCGGGTTACCCAGGCTCCTACGAGCAGTACTTC

J gene: TRBJ1-2
D gene: TRBD1
clone size: -
V gene: TRBV5-1
CDR3 protein: CASSNPGQVPNYGYTF
CDR3 DNA: TGCGCCAGCAGCAATCCGGGACAGGTGCCTAACTATGGCTACACCTTC

J gene: TRBJ1-1
D gene: -
clone size: few
V gene: TRBV28
CDR3 protein: CASTTRGWHEAFF
CDR3 DNA: TGTGCCAGCACTACGAGGGGGTGGCATGAAGCTTTCTTT

J gene: TRBJ2-7
D gene: -
clone size: many
V gene: TRBV29-1
CDR3 protein: CSVGLSGTPGYEQYF
CDR3 DNA: TGCAGCGTCGGCCTATCCGGGACACCCGGCTACGAGCAGTACTTC